This T cell receptor beta chain was recorded in a study of molecular identifiers for immune sequencing clone quantification. In TCRdb, the PCR reads were re-called with MiXCR into one record per CDR3 protein. The sample shows approximately 20,000 distinct CDR3 sequences, 20% to 25% of them seen only once. This clonotype has more than one count but fewer than ten. The junction departs from the called germline gene at one end, perhaps through a read error. Germline V CDR1 and CDR2: SGHVS, FQNEAQ. The CDR3 sequence is 12 residues long. This TCR was sampled from a human donor in good health. Some libraries in this study had Jurkat cell RNA spiked in. The chain joins TRBV7-8 to TRBJ2-1; D may be TRBD1 or TRBD2 (5 bases each). Specimen: naive CD8+ T cells from blood, with Jurkat cell RNA spiked in. The subset: FACS-sorted CD8+CD4-CCR7+CD45RA+ naive T cells. The DNA for the CDR3 is TGTGCCAGCAGCCTAGCTGGGGGTGAGCAGTTCTTC. It encodes CASSLAGGEQFF.